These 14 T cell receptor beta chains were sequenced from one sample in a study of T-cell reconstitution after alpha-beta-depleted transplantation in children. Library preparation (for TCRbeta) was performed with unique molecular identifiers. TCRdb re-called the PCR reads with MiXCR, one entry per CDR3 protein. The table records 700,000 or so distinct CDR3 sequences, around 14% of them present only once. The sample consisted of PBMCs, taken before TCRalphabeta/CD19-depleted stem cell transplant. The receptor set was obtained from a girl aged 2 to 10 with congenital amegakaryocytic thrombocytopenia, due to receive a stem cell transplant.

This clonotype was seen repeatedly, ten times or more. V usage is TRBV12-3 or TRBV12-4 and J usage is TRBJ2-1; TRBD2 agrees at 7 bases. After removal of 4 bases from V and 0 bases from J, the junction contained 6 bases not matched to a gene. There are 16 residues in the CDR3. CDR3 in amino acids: CASSSKWTSSYNEQFF. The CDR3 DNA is TGTGCCAGCAGTTCCAAATGGACTAGCTCCTACAATGAGCAGTTCTTC.

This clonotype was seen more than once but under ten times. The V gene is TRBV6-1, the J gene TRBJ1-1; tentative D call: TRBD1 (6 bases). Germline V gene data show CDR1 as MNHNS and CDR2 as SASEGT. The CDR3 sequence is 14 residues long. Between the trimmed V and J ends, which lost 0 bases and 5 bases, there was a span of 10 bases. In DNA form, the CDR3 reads TGTGCCAGCAGTGAAGCGGGGGGGCATACTGAAGCTTTCTTT. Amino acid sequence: CASSEAGGHTEAFF.

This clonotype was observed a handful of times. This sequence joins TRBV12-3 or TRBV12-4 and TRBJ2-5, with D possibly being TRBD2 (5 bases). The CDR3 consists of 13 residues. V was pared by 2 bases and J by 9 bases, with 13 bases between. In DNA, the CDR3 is TGTGCCAGCAGTTTACGCCCCGGACTGTCCCAGTACTTC. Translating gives CASSLRPGLSQYF.

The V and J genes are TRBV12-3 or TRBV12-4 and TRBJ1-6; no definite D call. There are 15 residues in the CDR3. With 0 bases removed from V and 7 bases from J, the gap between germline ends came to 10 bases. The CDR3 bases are TGTGCCAGCAGTTTAGCGGCAGGTTGGAATTCACCCCTCCACTTT. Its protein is CASSLAAGWNSPLHF.

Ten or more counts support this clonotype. The CDR3, as DNA: TGCGCCAGCAGCCGCAACAGGGTTGGTAACACTGAAGCTTTCTTT. Translated: CASSRNRVGNTEAFF. The chain recombines TRBV5-1 with TRBJ1-1, with a tentative D call TRBD1 (6 bases). The CDR3 length is 15 residues. Germline-derived CDR1 and CDR2 are SGHRS and YFSETQ. V lost 4 bases and J 2 bases, leaving 15 bases between the germline ends.

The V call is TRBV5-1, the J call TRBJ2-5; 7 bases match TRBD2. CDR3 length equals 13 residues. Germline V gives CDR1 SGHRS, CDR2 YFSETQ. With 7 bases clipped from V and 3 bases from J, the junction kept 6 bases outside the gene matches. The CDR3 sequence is CASSRGGEETQYF. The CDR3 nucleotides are TGCGCCAGCTCCCGGGGAGGGGAAGAGACCCAGTACTTC.

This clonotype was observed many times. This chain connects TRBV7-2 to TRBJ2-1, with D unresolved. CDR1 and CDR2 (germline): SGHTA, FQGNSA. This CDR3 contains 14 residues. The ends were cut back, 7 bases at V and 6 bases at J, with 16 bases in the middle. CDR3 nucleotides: TGTGCCAGCACCTCTGGGCGGAGCCTCAATGAGCAGTTCTTC. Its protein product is CASTSGRSLNEQFF.

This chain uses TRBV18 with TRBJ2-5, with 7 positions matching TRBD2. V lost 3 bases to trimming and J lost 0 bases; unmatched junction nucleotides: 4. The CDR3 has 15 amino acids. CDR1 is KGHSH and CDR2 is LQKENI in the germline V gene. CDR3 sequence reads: CASSPSGVYQETQYF. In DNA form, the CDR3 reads TGTGCCAGCTCACCCAGCGGGGTGTACCAAGAGACCCAGTACTTC.

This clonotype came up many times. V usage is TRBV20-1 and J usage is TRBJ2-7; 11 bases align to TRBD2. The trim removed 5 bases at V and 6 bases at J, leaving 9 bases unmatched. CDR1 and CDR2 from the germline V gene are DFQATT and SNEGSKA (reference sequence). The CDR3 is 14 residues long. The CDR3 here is CSAALAGDVSEQYF. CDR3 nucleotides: TGCAGTGCTGCACTAGCGGGAGATGTGAGCGAGCAGTACTTC.

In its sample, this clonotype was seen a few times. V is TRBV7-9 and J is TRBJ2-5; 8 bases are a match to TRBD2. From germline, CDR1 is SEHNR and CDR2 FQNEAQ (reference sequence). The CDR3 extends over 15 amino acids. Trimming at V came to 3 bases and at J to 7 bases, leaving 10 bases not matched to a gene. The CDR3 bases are TGTGCCAGCAGCTTTCCCCGTGGGACTAGTTCGACCCAGTACTTC. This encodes CASSFPRGTSSTQYF.

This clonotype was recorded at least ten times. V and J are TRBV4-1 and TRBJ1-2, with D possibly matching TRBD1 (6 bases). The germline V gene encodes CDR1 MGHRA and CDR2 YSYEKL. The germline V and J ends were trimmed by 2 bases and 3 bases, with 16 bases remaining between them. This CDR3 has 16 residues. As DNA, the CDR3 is TGCGCCAGCAGCCAAAGCCAACCACAGGGAGACTATGGCTACACCTTC. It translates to CASSQSQPQGDYGYTF.

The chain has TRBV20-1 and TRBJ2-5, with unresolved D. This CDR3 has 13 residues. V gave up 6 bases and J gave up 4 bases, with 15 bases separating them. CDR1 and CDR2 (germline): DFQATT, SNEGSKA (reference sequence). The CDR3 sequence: CSAYRAPRETQYF. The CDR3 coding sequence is TGCAGTGCATACCGGGCCCCTCGAGAGACCCAGTACTTC.

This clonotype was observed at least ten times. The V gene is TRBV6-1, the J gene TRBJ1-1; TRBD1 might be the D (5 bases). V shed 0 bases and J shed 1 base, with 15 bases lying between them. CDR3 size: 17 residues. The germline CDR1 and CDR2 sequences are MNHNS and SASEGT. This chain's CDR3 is CASSEALGGATNTEAFF. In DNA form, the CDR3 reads TGTGCCAGCAGTGAAGCGCTCGGAGGGGCCACGAACACTGAAGCTTTCTTT.

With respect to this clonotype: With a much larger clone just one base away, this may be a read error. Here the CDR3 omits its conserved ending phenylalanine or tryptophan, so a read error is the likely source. The CDR3 DNA sequence: TGCAGTGCTTCGACTAACGAGCAGTACATC. This gives the protein CSASTNEQYI. This rearrangement joins TRBV20-1 to TRBJ2-7, with D possibly TRBD2 on 5 matching bases. V dropped 5 bases and J dropped 5 bases, with 7 bases sitting between them. This CDR3 has 10 amino acids. Germline V gene sequence: CDR1 DFQATT, CDR2 SNEGSKA (reference sequence).